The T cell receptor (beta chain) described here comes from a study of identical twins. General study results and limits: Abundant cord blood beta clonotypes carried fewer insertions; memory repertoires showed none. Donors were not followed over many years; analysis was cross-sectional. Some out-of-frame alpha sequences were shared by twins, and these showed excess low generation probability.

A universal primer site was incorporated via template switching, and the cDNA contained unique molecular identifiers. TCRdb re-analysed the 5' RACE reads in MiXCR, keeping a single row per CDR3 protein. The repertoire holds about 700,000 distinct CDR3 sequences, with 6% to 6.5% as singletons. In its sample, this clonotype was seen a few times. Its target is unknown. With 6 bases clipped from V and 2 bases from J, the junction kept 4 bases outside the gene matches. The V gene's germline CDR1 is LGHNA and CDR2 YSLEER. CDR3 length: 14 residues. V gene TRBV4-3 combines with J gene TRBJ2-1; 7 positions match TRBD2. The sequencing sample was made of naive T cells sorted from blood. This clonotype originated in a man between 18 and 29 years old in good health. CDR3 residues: CASSSSGPYNEQFF. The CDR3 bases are TGCGCCAGCAGTAGTAGCGGGCCCTACAATGAGCAGTTCTTC.